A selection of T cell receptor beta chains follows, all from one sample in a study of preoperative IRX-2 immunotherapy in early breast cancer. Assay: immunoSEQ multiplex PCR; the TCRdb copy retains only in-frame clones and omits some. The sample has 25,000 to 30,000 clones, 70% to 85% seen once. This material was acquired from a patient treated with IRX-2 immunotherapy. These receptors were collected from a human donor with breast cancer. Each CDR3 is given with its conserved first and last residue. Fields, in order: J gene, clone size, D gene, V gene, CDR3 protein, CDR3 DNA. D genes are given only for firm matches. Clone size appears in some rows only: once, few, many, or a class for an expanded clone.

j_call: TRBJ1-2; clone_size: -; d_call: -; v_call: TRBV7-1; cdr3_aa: CASSPAGMPDSYTF; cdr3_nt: TGTGCCAGCAGCCCCGCCGGGATGCCGGATAGCTACACCTTC
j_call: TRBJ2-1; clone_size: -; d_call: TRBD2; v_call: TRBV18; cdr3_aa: CASSRTSGRESEQFF; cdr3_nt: TGTGCCAGCTCTAGGACTAGCGGGAGGGAGAGTGAGCAGTTCTTC
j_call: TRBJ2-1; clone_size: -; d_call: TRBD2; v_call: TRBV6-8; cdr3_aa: CASSYGGDHPGEQFF; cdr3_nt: TGTGCCAGCAGTTACGGGGGGGACCACCCGGGTGAGCAGTTCTTC
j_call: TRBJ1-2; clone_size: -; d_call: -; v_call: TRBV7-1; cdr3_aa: CASSQKGSGGYTF; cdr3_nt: TGTGCCAGCAGCCAGAAGGGTTCGGGTGGCTACACCTTC
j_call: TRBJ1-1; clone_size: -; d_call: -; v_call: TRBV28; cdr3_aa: CASSVWQGTAMDEAFF; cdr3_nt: TGTGCCAGCAGCGTTTGGCAGGGCACCGCCATGGATGAAGCTTTCTTT
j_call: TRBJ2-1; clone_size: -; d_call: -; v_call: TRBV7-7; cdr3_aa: CASSLARGRPYNEQFF; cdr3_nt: TGTGCCAGCAGCTTAGCTAGAGGGAGACCCTACAATGAGCAGTTCTTC
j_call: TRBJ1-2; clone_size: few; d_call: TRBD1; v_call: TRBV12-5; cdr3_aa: CASGFNRGLGYGYTF; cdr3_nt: TGTGCTAGTGGCTTTAACAGGGGGCTGGGTTATGGCTACACCTTC
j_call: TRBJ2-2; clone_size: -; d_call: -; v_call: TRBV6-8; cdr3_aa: CASSYGGRSTGELFF; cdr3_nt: TGTGCCAGCAGTTATGGGGGCCGGAGCACCGGGGAGCTGTTTTTT
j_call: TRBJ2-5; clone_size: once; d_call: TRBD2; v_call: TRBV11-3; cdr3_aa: CASSAYGAAGGETQYF; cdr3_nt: TGTGCCAGCAGCGCATATGGGGCAGCGGGAGGGGAGACCCAGTACTTC
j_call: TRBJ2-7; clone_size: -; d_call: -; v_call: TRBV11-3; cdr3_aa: CASSPGAPEKRQYF; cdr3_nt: TGTGCCAGCAGCCCGGGGGCCCCAGAAAAGAGGCAGTACTTC
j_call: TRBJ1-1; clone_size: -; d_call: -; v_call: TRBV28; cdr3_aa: CASSLGGENTEAFF; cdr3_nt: TGTGCCAGCAGTTTGGGGGGGGAGAACACTGAAGCTTTCTTT
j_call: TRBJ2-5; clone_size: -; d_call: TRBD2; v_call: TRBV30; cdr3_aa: CAWRVGGAETQYF; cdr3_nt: TGTGCCTGGAGGGTCGGGGGGGCCGAGACCCAGTACTTC
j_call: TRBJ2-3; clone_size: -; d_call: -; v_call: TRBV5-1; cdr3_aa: CASGRLGDITDTQYF; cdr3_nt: TGCGCCAGCGGCCGCTTGGGGGACATCACAGATACGCAGTATTTT
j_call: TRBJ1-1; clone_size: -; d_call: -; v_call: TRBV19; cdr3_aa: CASSISGLNTEAFF; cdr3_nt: TGTGCCAGTAGTATTTCTGGGCTGAACACTGAAGCTTTCTTT
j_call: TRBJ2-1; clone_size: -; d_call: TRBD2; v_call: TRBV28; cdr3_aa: CASSLGAGGSSYNEQFF; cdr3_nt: TGTGCCAGCAGTTTGGGAGCGGGAGGGTCGTCCTACAATGAGCAGTTCTTC
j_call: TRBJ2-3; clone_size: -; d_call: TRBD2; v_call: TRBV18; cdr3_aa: CASSPRVLAEGDTQYF; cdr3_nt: TGTGCCAGCTCACCACGAGTACTAGCGGAGGGAGATACGCAGTATTTT
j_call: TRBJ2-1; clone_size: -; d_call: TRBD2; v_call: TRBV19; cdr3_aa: CASSIGTSGRQDEQFF; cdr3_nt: TGTGCCAGTAGTATCGGGACTAGCGGGAGGCAGGATGAGCAGTTCTTC
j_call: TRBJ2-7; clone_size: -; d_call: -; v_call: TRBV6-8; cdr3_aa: CASSYTPEIYEQYF; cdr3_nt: TGTGCCAGCAGTTATACCCCGGAGATTTACGAGCAGTACTTC
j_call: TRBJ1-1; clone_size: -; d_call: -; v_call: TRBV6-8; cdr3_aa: CASTGAGAFGTEAFF; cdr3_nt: TGTGCCAGCACCGGAGCCGGGGCTTTCGGGACTGAAGCTTTCTTT
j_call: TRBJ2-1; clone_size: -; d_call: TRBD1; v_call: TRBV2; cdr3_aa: CASSLRTGFHEQFF; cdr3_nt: TGTGCCAGCAGTCTCCGGACAGGGTTTCATGAGCAGTTCTTC
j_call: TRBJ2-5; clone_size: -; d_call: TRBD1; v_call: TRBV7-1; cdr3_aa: CASSRTGQETQYF; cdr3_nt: TGTGCCAGCAGCCGGACAGGGCAAGAGACCCAGTACTTC
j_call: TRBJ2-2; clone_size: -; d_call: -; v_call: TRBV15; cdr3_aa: CATSRDQGSAGELFF; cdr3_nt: TGTGCCACCAGCAGAGATCAGGGTTCGGCCGGGGAGCTGTTTTTT
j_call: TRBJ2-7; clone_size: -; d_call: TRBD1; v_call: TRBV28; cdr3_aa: CASRAPGQGSYEQYF; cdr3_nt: TGTGCCAGCAGGGCTCCGGGACAGGGATCCTACGAGCAGTACTTC
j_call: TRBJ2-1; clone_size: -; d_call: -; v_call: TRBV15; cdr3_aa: CATSRGSSYNEQFF; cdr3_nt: TGTGCCACCAGCAGGGGTTCCTCCTACAATGAGCAGTTCTTC
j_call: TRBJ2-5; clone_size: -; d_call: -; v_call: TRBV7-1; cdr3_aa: CASGETLGGTQYF; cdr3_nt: TGTGCCAGCGGGGAGACCCTAGGCGGGACCCAGTACTTC
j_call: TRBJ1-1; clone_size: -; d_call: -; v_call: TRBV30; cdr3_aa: CAWSVGFHMNTEAFF; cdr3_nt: TGTGCCTGGAGTGTAGGGTTTCACATGAACACTGAAGCTTTCTTT
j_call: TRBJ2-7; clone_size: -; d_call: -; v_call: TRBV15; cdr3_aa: CATSLRGTGTEQYF; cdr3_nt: TGTGCCACCAGCCTCCGGGGAACAGGGACCGAGCAGTACTTC
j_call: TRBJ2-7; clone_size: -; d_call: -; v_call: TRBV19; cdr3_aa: CASSIASDSYEQYF; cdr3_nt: TGTGCCAGTAGTATAGCGTCTGATTCCTACGAGCAGTACTTC
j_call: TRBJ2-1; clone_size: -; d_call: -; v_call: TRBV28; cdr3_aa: CASSFPGKVGEQFF; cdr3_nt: TGTGCCAGCAGTTTCCCCGGAAAGGTGGGTGAGCAGTTCTTC
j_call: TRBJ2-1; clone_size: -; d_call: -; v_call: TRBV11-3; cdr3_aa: CASASGPRDHEQFF; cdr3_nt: TGTGCCAGCGCTTCAGGTCCAAGGGACCATGAGCAGTTCTTC
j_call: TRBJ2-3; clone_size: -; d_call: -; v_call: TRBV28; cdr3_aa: CASSLGIGRGWADTQYF; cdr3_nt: TGTGCCAGCAGTTTAGGTATCGGACGGGGGTGGGCAGATACGCAGTATTTT
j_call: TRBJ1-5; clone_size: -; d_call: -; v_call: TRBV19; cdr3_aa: CASSMVVFRGPYSNQPQHF; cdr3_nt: TGTGCCAGTAGTATGGTCGTCTTTCGGGGGCCTTATAGCAATCAGCCCCAGCATTTT
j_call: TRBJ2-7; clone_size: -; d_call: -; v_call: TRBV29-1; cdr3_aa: CSARGPVIYEQYF; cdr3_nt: TGCAGCGCCAGGGGCCCCGTAATCTACGAGCAGTACTTC
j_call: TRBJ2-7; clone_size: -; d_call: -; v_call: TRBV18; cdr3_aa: CASSPGSYEQYF; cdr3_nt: TGTGCCAGCTCACCAGGTTCCTACGAGCAGTACTTC
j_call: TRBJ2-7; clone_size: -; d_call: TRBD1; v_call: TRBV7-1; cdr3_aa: CASTNQRDRGFHEQYF; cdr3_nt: TGTGCCAGCACGAACCAACGGGACAGGGGGTTCCACGAGCAGTACTTC
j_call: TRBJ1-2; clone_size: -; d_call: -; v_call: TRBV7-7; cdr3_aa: CASSAGTALKGYTF; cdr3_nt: TGTGCCAGCAGTGCCGGGACGGCGTTGAAGGGCTACACCTTC
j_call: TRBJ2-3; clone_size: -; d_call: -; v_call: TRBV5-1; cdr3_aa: CASSFGTSVADTQYF; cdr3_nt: TGCGCCAGCAGCTTCGGGACGAGCGTCGCAGATACGCAGTATTTT
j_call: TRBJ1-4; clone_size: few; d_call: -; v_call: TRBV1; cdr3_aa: CASSQGVANEKLFF; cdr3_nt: TGCGCCAGCAGCCAAGGGGTGGCTAATGAAAAACTGTTTTTT
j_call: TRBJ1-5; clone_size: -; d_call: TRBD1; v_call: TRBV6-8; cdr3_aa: CASLDRAGGNQPQHF; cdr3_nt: TGTGCCAGCCTTGACAGGGCGGGGGGCAATCAGCCCCAGCATTTT
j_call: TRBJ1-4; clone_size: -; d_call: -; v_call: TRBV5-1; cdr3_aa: CASSSLGQPIEKLFF; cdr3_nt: TGCGCCAGCAGCTCATTAGGACAGCCTATTGAAAAACTGTTTTTT
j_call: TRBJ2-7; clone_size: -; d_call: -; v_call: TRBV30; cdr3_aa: CAWSVNWQLNPYEQYF; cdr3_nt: TGTGCCTGGAGTGTTAATTGGCAACTTAATCCCTACGAGCAGTACTTC
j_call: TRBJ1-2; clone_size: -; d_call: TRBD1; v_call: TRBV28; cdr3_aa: CATTGQGTWGYTF; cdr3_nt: TGTGCCACTACGGGACAGGGGACATGGGGCTACACCTTC
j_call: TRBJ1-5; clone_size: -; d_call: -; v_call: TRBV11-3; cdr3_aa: CASSPNGGPNQPQHF; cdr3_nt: TGTGCCAGCAGCCCGAATGGGGGCCCCAATCAGCCCCAGCATTTT
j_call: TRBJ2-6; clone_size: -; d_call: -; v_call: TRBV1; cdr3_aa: CASSQERGLAGSVGANVLTF; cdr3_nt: TGCGCCAGCAGCCAAGAGAGGGGACTAGCGGGATCGGTAGGGGCCAACGTCCTGACTTTC
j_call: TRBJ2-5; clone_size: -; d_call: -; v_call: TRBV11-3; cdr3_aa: CASSLEPGGGETQYF; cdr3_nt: TGTGCCAGCAGCTTGGAGCCAGGGGGGGGAGAGACCCAGTACTTC
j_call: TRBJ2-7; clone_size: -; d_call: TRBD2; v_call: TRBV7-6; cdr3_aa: CASSPFGSGTYEQYF; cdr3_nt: TGTGCCAGCAGCCCCTTTGGTAGCGGGACCTACGAGCAGTACTTC
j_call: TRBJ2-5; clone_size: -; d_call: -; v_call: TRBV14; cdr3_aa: CASSSAPGRSQYF; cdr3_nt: TGTGCCAGCAGCTCAGCTCCGGGGAGATCCCAGTACTTC
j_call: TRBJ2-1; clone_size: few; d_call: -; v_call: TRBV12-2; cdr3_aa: CASRLAGGQYNEQFF; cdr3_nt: TGTGCCAGCCGCCTAGCGGGAGGGCAATACAATGAGCAGTTCTTC
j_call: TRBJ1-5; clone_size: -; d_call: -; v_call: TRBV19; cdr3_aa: CASRVGTQLQPQHF; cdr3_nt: TGTGCCAGTAGGGTTGGGACTCAACTCCAGCCCCAGCATTTT
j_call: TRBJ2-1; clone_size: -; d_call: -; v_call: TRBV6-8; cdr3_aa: CASSSLRGEQFF; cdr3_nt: TGTGCCAGCAGTTCTCTCAGGGGTGAGCAGTTCTTC
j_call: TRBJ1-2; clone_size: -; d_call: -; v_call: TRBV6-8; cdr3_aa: CASSYPGARNYGYTF; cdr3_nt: TGTGCCAGCAGTTACCCAGGGGCGCGAAACTATGGCTACACCTTC